One sample yielded the 31 T cell receptor beta chains listed below, sequenced in a study of graft-versus-host responses after intestinal transplantation (dated by TCRdb to the early 2020s). No antigen has been identified for these receptors. Reading the label with the study, this specimen's time point is: cells obtained before transplantation from donor or recipient. Library generation was performed with the immunoSEQ multiplex PCR assay. This immuneACCESS table, as held by TCRdb, lists in-frame sequences with V and J called but not all clones. Of the missing ones, under half trace to an unresolved V gene in checked studies; the others have no known cause. Counted in this sample were approximately 79,000 clones; roughly 85% of them appeared once. The ten largest clonotypes hold 0.83% of the sample. The source was unstimulated CD4+ T cells sorted from spleen or lymph node cells, collected before intestinal transplant. The receptors come from a human donor who received an intestinal transplant.

This chain's CDR3 is CATSSYPGTEAFF. In DNA form, the CDR3 reads TGTGCCACCAGCAGCTATCCGGGCACTGAAGCTTTCTTT. The chain links TRBV15 to TRBJ1-1; D is unresolved. The CDR3 is made up of 13 amino acids. Germline V gene lookup returns CDR1 LNHNV and CDR2 YYDKDF (reference sequence). V lost 3 bases to trimming and J lost 4 bases, with 9 bases between them.

CDR3 DNA: TGTGCCAGCAGTTTAGGACTAGCGGGAGGTCCCTCCGGGGAGCTGTTTTTT. It specifies CASSLGLAGGPSGELFF. V and J are TRBV28 and TRBJ2-2, with 14 positions matching TRBD2. The CDR3 spans 17 residues. From germline, CDR1 is MDHEN and CDR2 SYDVKM. V dropped 2 bases and J dropped 6; count of bases not matched to a gene: 5.

The genes are TRBV5-8 and TRBJ1-1; D gene uncertain. Germline V gene data show CDR1 as SGHTS and CDR2 as YDEGEE. V gave up 2 bases and J gave up 6 bases, with 17 bases separating them. The CDR3 has 15 amino acids. Written as DNA, the CDR3 is TGTGCCAGCAGCTTCGGCGGCGCGTGGTTCGCTGAAGCTTTCTTT. It codes for CASSFGGAWFAEAFF.

The chain recombines TRBV5-6 with TRBJ1-3; D remains ambiguous. Germline V gene sequence: CDR1 SGHDT, CDR2 YYEEEE. Trimming took 4 bases from V and 11 from J, leaving 16 bases between them. This CDR3 has 13 residues. DNA for the CDR3: TGTGCCAGCAGCCTTACGGACGGGAGCGCCATATATTTT. The encoded protein is CASSLTDGSAIYF.

The V and J genes are TRBV2 and TRBJ2-3; weak D call: TRBD2 (5 bases). This CDR3 comprises 14 residues. V was shortened by 1 base and J by 3 bases, with 8 bases between the two germline ends. Germline CDR1 is SNHLY and CDR2 is FYNNEI. CDR3 loop: CASSEGLATDTQYF. CDR3 bases: TGTGCCAGCAGTGAAGGTCTAGCAACAGATACGCAGTATTTT. Full variable domain (outside the CDR3, taken from reference TRBV2 and TRBJ2-3): EPEVTQTPSHQVTQMGQEVILRCVPISNHLYFYWYRQILGQKVEFLVSFYNNEISEKSEIFDDQFSVERPDGSNFTLKIRSTKLEDSAMYFCASSEGLATDTQYFGPGTRLTVL.

This rearrangement joins TRBV5-1 to TRBJ1-2; 7 nucleotides align to TRBD1. Germline V gives CDR1 SGHRS, CDR2 YFSETQ. The CDR3 sequence is 14 residues long. After removal of 3 bases from V and 7 bases from J, the junction contained 9 bases not matched to a gene. DNA of the CDR3: TGCGCCAGCAGCTCTGACACAGGGGTGAGTGGCTACACCTTC. It translates to CASSSDTGVSGYTF.

The chain's CDR3 is CASSLAVDWEAATGELFF. The DNA for the CDR3 is TGTGCCAGCAGCTTAGCAGTTGATTGGGAGGCGGCCACCGGGGAGCTGTTTTTT. The rearrangement links TRBV7-9 to TRBJ2-2, with D perhaps matching TRBD2 (6 bases). Germline V gives CDR1 SEHNR, CDR2 FQNEAQ (reference sequence). The CDR3 extends over 18 amino acids. V lost 0 bases and J lost 4, with 18 bases in between.

In its sample, this clone was seen a few times. The chain is built from TRBV27 and TRBJ2-3, with a weak D call TRBD2 (5 bases). The germline V and J ends were trimmed by 3 bases and 2 bases, with 12 bases remaining between them. From germline, CDR1 is MNHEY and CDR2 SMNVEV (reference sequence). The CDR3 has 15 residues. DNA for the CDR3: TGTGCCAGCAGTTTGCCTCTAGCCCTCACAGATACGCAGTATTTT. Its protein product is CASSLPLALTDTQYF.

The count of this clone is one. V usage is TRBV4-1 and J usage is TRBJ2-4, with TRBD1 identical over 9 bases. This CDR3 has 16 residues. After removal of 2 bases from V and 2 bases from J, the junction contained 4 bases not matched to a gene. The germline V gene encodes CDR1 MGHRA and CDR2 YSYEKL. The CDR3 DNA reads TGCGCCAGCAGCCAACCGGGACAGGGATCCAAAAACATTCAGTACTTC. As protein: CASSQPGQGSKNIQYF.

The J gene is TRBJ2-2, the V gene TRBV5-1, with D possibly being TRBD1 (6 bases). CDR1 is SGHRS and CDR2 is YFSETQ in the germline V gene. V lost 5 bases and J lost 0, with 8 bases in between. CDR3 size: 14 residues. In DNA form, the CDR3 reads TGCGCCAGCAGAGGGACAACGAACACCGGGGAGCTGTTTTTT. This codes for CASRGTTNTGELFF. Filled out from reference TRBV5-1 and TRBJ2-2, the complete variable domain reads KAGVTQTPRYLIKTRGQQVTLSCSPISGHRSVSWYQQTPGQGLQFLFEYFSETQRNKGNFPGRFSGRQFSNSRSEMNVSTLELGDSALYLCASRGTTNTGELFFGEGSRLTVL.

This clone was counted once. V is TRBV7-3 and J is TRBJ2-1; D gene ambiguous. Trimming left V 2 bases short and J 5 bases short, with 7 bases between. The CDR3 runs 13 residues. CDR1 is SGHTA and CDR2 is FQGTGA in the germline V gene. The CDR3 DNA is TGTGCCAGCAGCTTAGGTGGGCACAATGAGCAGTTCTTC. Translation: CASSLGGHNEQFF.

The chain has TRBV7-2 and TRBJ1-4; the match to TRBD1 covers 9 bases. The germline V gene has CDR1 SGHTA and CDR2 FQGNSA. This CDR3 has 15 amino acids. After removal of 6 bases from V and 7 bases from J, the junction contained 9 bases not matched to a gene. Here the CDR3 DNA reads TGTGCCAGCAGTCTAAGACAGGGGGGGGGTGAAAAACTGTTTTTT. This codes for CASSLRQGGGEKLFF.

This chain links TRBV6-5 with TRBJ2-5, with D perhaps TRBD1 (5 bases). CDR1 and CDR2 from the germline V gene are MNHEY and SVGAGI. The germline V and J ends were trimmed by 5 bases and 9 bases, with 13 bases remaining between them. The CDR3 loop spans 12 amino acids. The CDR3 DNA is TGTGCCAGCAGTCAAAGGAAAGGGGCCCAGTACTTC. It is translated as CASSQRKGAQYF.

This chain links TRBV19 with TRBJ2-1; D may be TRBD2 (6 bases). CDR1 and CDR2 (germline): LNHDA, SQIVND (reference sequence). This CDR3 has 14 amino acids. Deletions cut 4 bases from V and 3 bases from J, with 10 bases between. CDR3: CASSTRLVYNEQFF. For the CDR3, the DNA is TGTGCCAGTAGTACCCGACTAGTCTACAATGAGCAGTTCTTC.

The chain couples TRBV29-1 to TRBJ2-3; 10 bases agree with TRBD1. This CDR3 spans 16 amino acids. V lost 3 bases, J lost 1 base, and 7 bases stayed unmatched. CDR1 SQVTM and CDR2 ANQGSEA come from the germline V gene. CDR3 protein: CSVDGAGTGGTDTQYF. In nucleotides, the CDR3 is TGCAGCGTTGATGGGGCCGGGACAGGGGGCACAGATACGCAGTATTTT.

V and J are TRBV5-6 and TRBJ2-5, with TRBD2 as a possible D gene (5 bases). Trimming took off 1 base at V and 1 base at J, with 8 bases between the two ends. This CDR3 region has 14 residues. Per germline, CDR1 SGHDT and CDR2 YYEEEE. The DNA of the CDR3 is TGTGCCAGCAGCTTGCTGGGAGCCCAAGAGACCCAGTACTTC. Translating it yields CASSLLGAQETQYF.

The rearrangement joins TRBV27 to TRBJ2-7, with 13 bases aligning to TRBD2. Trimming cost V 7 bases and J 4 bases; bases outside gene matches: 7. Germline V CDR1 and CDR2: MNHEY, SMNVEV (reference sequence). CDR3 length: 15 residues. The CDR3 DNA reads TGTGCCAGCACCCAGACTAGCGGGAGGTGGTACGAGCAGTACTTC. Its protein is CASTQTSGRWYEQYF.

This clone has a single count. CDR3 residues: CASSLSRVGEQYF. The CDR3 DNA reads TGTGCCAGCTCACTATCGAGAGTTGGCGAGCAGTACTTC. The chain is built from TRBV18 and TRBJ2-7; unclear D gene. This CDR3 is built from 13 residues. Germline V gene lookup returns CDR1 KGHSH and CDR2 LQKENI. V dropped 4 bases and J dropped 6 bases, with 13 bases sitting between them.

The chain combines TRBV5-1 with TRBJ1-2, with 7 positions matching TRBD1. The CDR3 extends over 15 amino acids. Unmatched junction bases numbered 5, after V lost 3 bases and J lost 0 bases. In germline, CDR1 is SGHRS, CDR2 YFSETQ. CDR3 nucleotides: TGCGCCAGCAGCTCCCAGGGGGGAGCTAACTATGGCTACACCTTC. This gives the protein CASSSQGGANYGYTF.

There are a few counts of this clone. This rearrangement joins TRBV29-1 to TRBJ2-7; 8 bases map to TRBD1. Germline assignment: CDR1 SQVTM and CDR2 ANQGSEA. The CDR3 extends over 12 amino acids. V shed 6 bases, J shed 5 bases, and the junction held 6 bases outside the gene matches. In DNA, the CDR3 is TGCAGCGTAGATCCAGGGGGCCACGAGCAGTACTTC. Protein sequence: CSVDPGGHEQYF.

This rearrangement joins TRBV4-1 to TRBJ2-3; 7 nucleotides align to TRBD2. CDR3 size: 16 residues. CDR1 is MGHRA and CDR2 is YSYEKL in the germline V gene. J gave up 6 bases and V 0 bases, and 9 bases lay outside the gene matches. The CDR3, as DNA: TGCGCCAGCAGCCAAGACGGGCTAGCGGAATGGGATACGCAGTATTTT. Translating it yields CASSQDGLAEWDTQYF.

This clone appeared a few times. The CDR3 nucleotides are TGTGCCAGTAGTATAGGACAGTACCAAGAGACCCAGTACTTC. This codes for CASSIGQYQETQYF. This sequence joins TRBV19 and TRBJ2-5, with D maybe TRBD1 (5 bases). Trimming removed 1 base at V and 0 bases at J, with 6 bases between. Germline assignment: CDR1 LNHDA and CDR2 SQIVND (reference sequence). CDR3 length: 14 residues.

The chain carries TRBV19 and TRBJ1-6, with D perhaps TRBD1 (6 bases). This CDR3 is 13 amino acids long. Germline V CDR1 and CDR2: LNHDA, SQIVND (reference sequence). The V gene lost 8 bases and the J gene lost 5 bases, with 10 bases spanning the gap. CDR3 region: CASQTGHNSPLHF. CDR3 DNA: TGTGCCAGTCAAACAGGGCATAATTCACCCCTCCACTTT.

The chain is built from TRBV28 and TRBJ2-3, with 7 bases matching TRBD1. In germline, CDR1 is MDHEN, CDR2 SYDVKM. The V segment lost 2 bases and the J segment 12 bases; nucleotides outside the gene matches: 8. This CDR3 region has 13 residues. The CDR3 DNA reads as TGTGCCAGCAGTTTAAATGTGGGGGACAGACAGTATTTT. As protein: CASSLNVGDRQYF.

The chain couples TRBV25-1 to TRBJ1-4; 8 nucleotides align to TRBD1. Germline trimming cut 6 bases from V and 3 bases from J; bases unmatched to any gene: 6. This CDR3 comprises 15 residues. The germline CDR1 and CDR2 sequences are MGHDK and SYGVNS. CDR3 region: CASSVSRGPNEKLFF. The CDR3 DNA reads as TGTGCCAGCAGCGTATCCAGGGGGCCTAATGAAAAACTGTTTTTT.

This clone came up once. DNA of the CDR3: TGTGCCAGCAGTGACTCGCGGGGACAGGGAGCTTTCTTT. Its translation: CASSDSRGQGAFF. The rearrangement uses TRBV6-4 and TRBJ1-1; TRBD1 agrees at 9 bases. This CDR3 contains 13 residues. Germline assignment: CDR1 MRHNA and CDR2 SNTAGT. The V gene end was trimmed by 0 bases and the J gene end by 10 bases; junction bases not matched to a gene: 3.

The sample holds a few counts of this clone. The chain joins TRBV6-1 to TRBJ1-3, with no clear D. Trimming removed 4 bases from V and 4 bases from J, with 5 bases in between. The CDR3 contains 12 residues. CDR1 and CDR2 (germline): MNHNS, SASEGT. DNA of the CDR3: TGTGCCAGCAGTGGGGCAGGAAACACCATATATTTT. It specifies CASSGAGNTIYF.

The chain is built from TRBV18 and TRBJ1-5; D may be TRBD1 (5 bases). The CDR3 extends over 15 amino acids. V was pared by 0 bases and J by 4 bases, with 10 bases between. In germline, CDR1 is KGHSH, CDR2 LQKENI. CDR3 region: CASSPPGRGNQPQHF. CDR3 in DNA: TGTGCCAGCTCACCACCTGGTAGGGGAAATCAGCCCCAGCATTTT.

The V call is TRBV6-4, the J call TRBJ2-2, with D possibly matching TRBD2 (5 bases). Germline V gives CDR1 MRHNA, CDR2 SNTAGT. Trimming took off 6 bases at V and 3 bases at J, with 14 bases between the two ends. The CDR3 consists of 15 residues. CDR3 DNA sequence: TGTGCCAGCAGGTCTGTTGAGGGCGACACCGGGGAGCTGTTTTTT. It is translated as CASRSVEGDTGELFF.

The chain couples TRBV11-2 to TRBJ2-3, with 9 bases aligning to TRBD1. Per the germline V gene, CDR1 is SGHAT and CDR2 is FQNNGV. The trim removed 3 bases at V and 3 bases at J, leaving 10 bases unmatched. This CDR3 is built from 17 residues. Here the CDR3 reads CASSFFTGTGSTDTQYF. Written as DNA, the CDR3 is TGTGCCAGCAGCTTCTTCACCGGGACAGGGTCGACAGATACGCAGTATTTT.

This chain links TRBV7-2 with TRBJ2-7, with D unclear. CDR1 and CDR2 from the germline V gene are SGHTA and FQGNSA. The V gene lost 4 bases and the J gene lost 3 bases, with 25 bases spanning the gap. CDR3 length: 18 residues. The CDR3 sequence: CASSYRLVSSNRSYEQYF. The CDR3 DNA follows: TGTGCCAGCAGCTACCGTCTCGTTTCGTCCAACCGGAGCTACGAGCAGTACTTC. The whole variable domain, remainder taken from reference TRBV7-2 and TRBJ2-7, is GAGVSQSPSNKVTEKGKDVELRCDPISGHTALYWYRQSLGQGLEFLIYFQGNSAPDKSGLPSDRFSAERTGGSVSTLTIQRTQQEDSAVYLCASSYRLVSSNRSYEQYFGPGTRLTVT.